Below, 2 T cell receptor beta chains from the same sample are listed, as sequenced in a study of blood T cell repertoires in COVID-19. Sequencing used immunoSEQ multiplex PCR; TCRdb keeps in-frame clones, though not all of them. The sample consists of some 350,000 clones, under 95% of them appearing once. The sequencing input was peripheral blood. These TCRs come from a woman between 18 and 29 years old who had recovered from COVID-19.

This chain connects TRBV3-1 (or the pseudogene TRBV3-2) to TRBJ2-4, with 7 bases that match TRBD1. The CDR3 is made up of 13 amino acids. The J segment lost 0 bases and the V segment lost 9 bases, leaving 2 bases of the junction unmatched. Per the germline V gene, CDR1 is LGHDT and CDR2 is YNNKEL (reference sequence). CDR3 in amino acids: CARGTAAKNIQYF. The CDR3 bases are TGTGCCAGAGGGACAGCAGCCAAAAACATTCAGTACTTC.

CDR3 region: CASSQTGVGDTIYF. CDR3 DNA: TGTGCCAGCAGCCAGACAGGCGTCGGGGACACCATATATTTT. The rearrangement joins TRBV11-2 to TRBJ1-3, with D possibly TRBD1 on 6 matching bases. Germline lookup yields CDR1 SGHAT and CDR2 FQNNGV. The V gene lost 5 bases and the J gene lost 8 bases, with 16 bases spanning the gap. There are 14 residues in the CDR3.